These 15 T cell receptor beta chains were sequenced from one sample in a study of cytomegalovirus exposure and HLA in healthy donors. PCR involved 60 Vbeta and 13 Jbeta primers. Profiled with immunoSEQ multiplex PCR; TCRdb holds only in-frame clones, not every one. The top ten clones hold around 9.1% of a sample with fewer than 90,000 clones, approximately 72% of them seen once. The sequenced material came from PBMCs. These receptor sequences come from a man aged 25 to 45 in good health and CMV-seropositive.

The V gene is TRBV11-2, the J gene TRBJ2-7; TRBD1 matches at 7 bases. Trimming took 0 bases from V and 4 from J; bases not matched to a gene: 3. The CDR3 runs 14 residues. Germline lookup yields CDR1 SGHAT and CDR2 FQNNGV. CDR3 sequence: CASSLDRTGYEQYF. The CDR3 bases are TGTGCCAGCAGCTTAGATCGGACAGGATACGAGCAGTACTTC.

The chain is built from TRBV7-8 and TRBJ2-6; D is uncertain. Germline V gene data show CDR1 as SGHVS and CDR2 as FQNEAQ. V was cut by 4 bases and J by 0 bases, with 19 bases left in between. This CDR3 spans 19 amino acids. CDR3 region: CASSSHGAGVTSGANVLTF. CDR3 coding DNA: TGTGCCAGCAGCTCCCACGGTGCAGGTGTTACCTCTGGGGCCAACGTCCTGACTTTC.

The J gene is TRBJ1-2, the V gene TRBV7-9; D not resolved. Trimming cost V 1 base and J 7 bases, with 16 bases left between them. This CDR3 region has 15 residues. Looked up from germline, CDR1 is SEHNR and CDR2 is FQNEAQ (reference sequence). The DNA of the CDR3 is TGTGCCAGCAGCTTAGAAGGAGGTTTAGAGGCTGGCTACACCTTC. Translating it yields CASSLEGGLEAGYTF.

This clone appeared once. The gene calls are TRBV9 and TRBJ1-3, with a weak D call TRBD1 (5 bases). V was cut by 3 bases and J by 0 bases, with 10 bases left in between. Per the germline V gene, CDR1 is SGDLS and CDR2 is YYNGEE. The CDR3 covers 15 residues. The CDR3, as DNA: TGTGCCAGCAGCGCGACAGACCGCTCTGGAAACACCATATATTTT. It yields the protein CASSATDRSGNTIYF.

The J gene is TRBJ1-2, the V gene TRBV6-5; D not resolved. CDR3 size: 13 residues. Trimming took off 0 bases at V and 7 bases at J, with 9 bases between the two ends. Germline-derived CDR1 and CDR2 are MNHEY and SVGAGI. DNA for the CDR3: TGTGCCAGCAGTTACTCGTCGGAGGGTGGCTACACCTTC. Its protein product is CASSYSSEGGYTF.

The chain's CDR3 is CASSLRGSGANVLTF. The CDR3 coding sequence is TGTGCCAGCAGTTTACGGGGGTCCGGGGCCAACGTCCTGACTTTC. The chain joins TRBV28 to TRBJ2-6; possibly TRBD2 for D (6 bases). The ends were cut back, 2 bases at V and 4 bases at J, with 9 bases in the middle. The CDR3 has 15 amino acids. The germline V gene encodes CDR1 MDHEN and CDR2 SYDVKM.

In DNA, the CDR3 is TGTGCCAGCCGGGGGCAGGGGGCGTATCAGCCCCAGCATTTT. Protein: CASRGQGAYQPQHF. V and J are TRBV5-8 and TRBJ1-5; 8 nucleotides align to TRBD1. The CDR3 has 14 amino acids. The germline CDR1 and CDR2 sequences are SGHTS and YDEGEE. J gave up 5 bases and V 7 bases, and 8 bases lay outside the gene matches.

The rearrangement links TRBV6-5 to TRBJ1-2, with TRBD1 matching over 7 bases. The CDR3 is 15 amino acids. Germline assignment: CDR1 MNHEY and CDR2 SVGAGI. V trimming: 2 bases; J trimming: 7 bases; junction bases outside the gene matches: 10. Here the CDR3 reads CASSYRQGRYSGYTF. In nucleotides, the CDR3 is TGTGCCAGCAGTTACCGACAGGGTCGCTATAGTGGCTACACCTTC.

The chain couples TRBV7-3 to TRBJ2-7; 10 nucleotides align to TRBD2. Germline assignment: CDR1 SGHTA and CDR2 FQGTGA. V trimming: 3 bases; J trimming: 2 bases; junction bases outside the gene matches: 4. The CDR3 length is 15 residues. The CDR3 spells CASSLDSGGAYEQYF. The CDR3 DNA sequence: TGTGCCAGCAGCTTGGACAGCGGGGGGGCCTACGAGCAGTACTTC.

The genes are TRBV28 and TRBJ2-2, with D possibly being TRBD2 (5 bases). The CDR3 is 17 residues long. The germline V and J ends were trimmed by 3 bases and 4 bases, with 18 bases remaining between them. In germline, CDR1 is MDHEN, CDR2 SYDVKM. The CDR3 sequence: CASSFGFRGSGTGELFF. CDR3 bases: TGTGCCAGCAGTTTCGGGTTTCGGGGAAGTGGCACCGGGGAGCTGTTTTTT.

The CDR3 here is CASSLAFGAMGSEAFF. In nucleotides, the CDR3 is TGTGCCAGCAGCTTAGCGTTTGGGGCCATGGGGTCTGAAGCTTTCTTT. V and J are TRBV7-9 and TRBJ1-1; D may be TRBD1 (5 bases). The CDR3 is 16 residues long. Germline V gene lookup returns CDR1 SEHNR and CDR2 FQNEAQ (reference sequence). V lost 0 bases and J lost 6, with 17 bases in between.

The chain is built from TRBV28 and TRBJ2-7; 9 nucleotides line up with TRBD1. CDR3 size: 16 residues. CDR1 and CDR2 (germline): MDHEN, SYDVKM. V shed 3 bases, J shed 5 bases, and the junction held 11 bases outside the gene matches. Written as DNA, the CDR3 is TGTGCCAGCAGTTTGCCCCTCGGGACAGGGTACAACGAGCAGTACTTC. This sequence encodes CASSLPLGTGYNEQYF.

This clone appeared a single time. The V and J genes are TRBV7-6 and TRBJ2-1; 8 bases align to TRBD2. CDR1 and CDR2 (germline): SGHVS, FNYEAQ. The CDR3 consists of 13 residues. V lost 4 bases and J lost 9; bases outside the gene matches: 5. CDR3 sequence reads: CASSSGLAREQFF. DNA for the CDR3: TGTGCCAGCAGCTCTGGACTAGCCCGTGAGCAGTTCTTC.

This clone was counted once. The CDR3 is CASSFLGASSPLHF. The CDR3 coding sequence is TGTGCCAGCAGCTTTCTGGGGGCTAGTTCACCCCTCCACTTT. The chain recombines TRBV5-4 with TRBJ1-6; possible D gene TRBD1, 6 bases. The CDR3 loop spans 14 amino acids. The germline V gene has CDR1 SGHNT and CDR2 YYREEE (reference sequence). V was trimmed by 2 bases and J by 9 bases, leaving 12 bases between them.

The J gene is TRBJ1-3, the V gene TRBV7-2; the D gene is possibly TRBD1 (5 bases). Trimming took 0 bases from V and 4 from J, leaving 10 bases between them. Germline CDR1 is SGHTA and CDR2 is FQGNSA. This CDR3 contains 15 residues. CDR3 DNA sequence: TGTGCCAGCAGCTTAGCGTTCCAGGGAGGAAACACCATATATTTT. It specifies CASSLAFQGGNTIYF.